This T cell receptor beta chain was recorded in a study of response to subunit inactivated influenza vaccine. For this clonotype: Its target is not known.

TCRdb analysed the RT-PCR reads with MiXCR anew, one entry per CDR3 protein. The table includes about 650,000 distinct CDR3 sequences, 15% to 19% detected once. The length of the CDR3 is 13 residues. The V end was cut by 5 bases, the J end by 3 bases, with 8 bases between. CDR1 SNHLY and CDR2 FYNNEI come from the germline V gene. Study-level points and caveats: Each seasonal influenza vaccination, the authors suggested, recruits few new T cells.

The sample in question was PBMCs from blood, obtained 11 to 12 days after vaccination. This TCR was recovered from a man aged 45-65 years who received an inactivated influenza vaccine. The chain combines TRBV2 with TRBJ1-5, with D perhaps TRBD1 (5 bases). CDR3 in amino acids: CASSLRANQPQHF. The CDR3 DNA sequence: TGTGCCAGCAGTCTCAGGGCCAATCAGCCCCAGCATTTT.